A single sample is the source of the 8 T cell receptor beta chains below, sequenced in a study of T cells in Graves' hyperthyroidism and ophthalmopathy. TCR beta CDR3 sequences were amplified from RNA transcripts. The study used the HTBI primer set for a first-round RT-PCR of the TCR CDR3. TCRdb redid the calling of the multiplex PCR reads with MiXCR, one entry per CDR3 protein. The sample has tens of thousands of distinct CDR3 sequences, 49% seen once. The sequenced sample consisted of blood. The receptor source for this set is a woman in her twenties or thirties with Graves' ophthalmopathy.

At least ten counts were recorded for this clonotype. The chain employs TRBV11-2 and TRBJ2-1, with TRBD2 matching 13 bases. Germline CDR1 SGHAT, CDR2 FQNNGV. CDR3 size: 15 residues. The V segment lost 4 bases and the J segment 5 bases; nucleotides outside the gene matches: 2. The CDR3 bases are TGTGCCAGCAGCTCAGGGACTAGCGGGAACAATGAGCAGTTCTTC. Translation gives CASSSGTSGNNEQFF.

The chain employs TRBV2 and TRBJ2-3, with 9 positions matching TRBD2. The V gene's germline CDR1 is SNHLY and CDR2 FYNNEI. The CDR3 is made up of 17 amino acids. V trimming: 1 base; J trimming: 6 bases; junction bases outside the gene matches: 11. CDR3 coding DNA: TGTGCCAGCAGTGAAGTGCCTAGCGGGACGAGAATGGATACGCAGTATTTT. Translation: CASSEVPSGTRMDTQYF.

This chain connects TRBV2 to TRBJ2-3; possibly TRBD2 for D (6 bases). Per germline, CDR1 SNHLY and CDR2 FYNNEI. This CDR3 is built from 12 residues. Written as DNA, the CDR3 is TGTGCTATCCTCTCGGGAGCAGATACGCAGTATTTT. Its translation: CAILSGADTQYF.

The J gene is TRBJ1-5, the V gene TRBV12-3 or TRBV12-4; 9 bases agree with TRBD1. The CDR3 contains 15 residues. J lost 1 base, V lost 6 bases, and 4 bases had no gene match. This CDR3 is CASSYGQGSNQPQHF. CDR3 sequence (DNA): TGTGCCAGCAGCTACGGACAGGGGAGCAATCAGCCCCAGCATTTT.

As concerns this clonotype: A read error may produce the germline difference seen at one junction end. The gene calls are TRBV28 and TRBJ2-3; perhaps TRBD2 as D (5 bases). The CDR3 spans 14 residues. Per the germline V gene, CDR1 is MDHEN and CDR2 is SYDVKM. CDR3 DNA sequence: TGTGCCAGCTGTCCTAGCAGTGGCACAGATATGCAGTATTTT. Its protein product is CASCPSSGTDMQYF.

The V gene is TRBV28, the J gene TRBJ2-7; 11 bases fit TRBD2. The CDR3 sequence is 15 residues long. V gave up 3 bases and J gave up 3 bases; unmatched junction bases: 4. CDR1 and CDR2 from the germline V gene are MDHEN and SYDVKM. The CDR3 DNA reads TGTGCCAGCAGTTTTCCGGGACTAGCGGTCTACGAGCAGTACTTC. Its translation: CASSFPGLAVYEQYF. Drawing the rest from reference TRBV28 and TRBJ2-7, the complete variable domain is DVKVTQSSRYLVKRTGEKVFLECVQDMDHENMFWYRQDPGLGLRLIYFSYDVKMKEKGDIPEGYSVSREKKERFSLILESASTNQTSMYLCASSFPGLAVYEQYFGPGTRLTVT.

V is TRBV25-1 and J is TRBJ1-1; perhaps TRBD1 as D (5 bases). This CDR3 is built from 17 residues. Germline V gives CDR1 MGHDK, CDR2 SYGVNS. V lost 4 bases to trimming and J lost 1 base, with 19 bases between them. The CDR3 region is CASSGIRDSRGNTEAFF. As DNA, the CDR3 is TGTGCCAGCAGTGGAATCCGGGACTCTCGAGGGAACACTGAAGCTTTCTTT.

The CDR3 sequence: CASSQESWRTADYSGANVLTF. Written as DNA, the CDR3 is TGTGCCAGCAGCCAAGAAAGCTGGAGGACAGCCGACTACTCTGGGGCCAACGTCCTGACTTTC. The V gene is TRBV14, the J gene TRBJ2-6, with D possibly TRBD1 on 6 matching bases. Trimming took 0 bases from V and 0 from J, leaving 21 bases between them. CDR3 length: 21 residues. Germline CDR1 SGHDN, CDR2 FVKESK.